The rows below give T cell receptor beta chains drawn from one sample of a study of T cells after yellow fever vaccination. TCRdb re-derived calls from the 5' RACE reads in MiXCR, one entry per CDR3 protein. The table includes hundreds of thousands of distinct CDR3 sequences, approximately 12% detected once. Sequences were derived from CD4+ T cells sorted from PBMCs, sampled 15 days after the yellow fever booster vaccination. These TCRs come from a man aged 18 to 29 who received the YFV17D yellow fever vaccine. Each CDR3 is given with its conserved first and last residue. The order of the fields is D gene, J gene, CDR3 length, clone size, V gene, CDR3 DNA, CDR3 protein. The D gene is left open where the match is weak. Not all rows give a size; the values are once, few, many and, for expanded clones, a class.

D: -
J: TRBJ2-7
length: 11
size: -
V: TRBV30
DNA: TGTGCCTGGAGTGAGGGGTACGAGCAGTACTTC
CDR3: CAWSEGYEQYF

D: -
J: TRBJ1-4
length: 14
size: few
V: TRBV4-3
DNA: TGCGCCAGCAGCCAAGAGTGGGCGAATGAAAAACTGTTTTTT
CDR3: CASSQEWANEKLFF

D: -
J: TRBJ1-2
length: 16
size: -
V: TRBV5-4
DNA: TGTGCCAGCAGCTTGGCCGCGAGACGTGCTCCCTATGGCTACACCTTC
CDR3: CASSLAARRAPYGYTF

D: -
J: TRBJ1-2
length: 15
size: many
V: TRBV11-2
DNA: TGTGCCAGCAGCTTGGTAGCTACGGGAAACTATGGCTACACCTTC
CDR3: CASSLVATGNYGYTF

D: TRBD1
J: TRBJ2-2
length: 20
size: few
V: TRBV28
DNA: TGTGCCAGCTCCTACGTCGTAGGACAGGGCGGGAAGCTGGACACCGGGGAGCTGTTTTTT
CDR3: CASSYVVGQGGKLDTGELFF

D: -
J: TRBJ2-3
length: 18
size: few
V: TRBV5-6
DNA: TGTGCCAGCAGCCCTCTCGGACTCGACGGCTCAGACACAGATACGCAGTATTTT
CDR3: CASSPLGLDGSDTDTQYF

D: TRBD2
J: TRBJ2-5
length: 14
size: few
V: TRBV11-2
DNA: TGTGCCAGCAGCCAAGGGACTATCCAAGAGACCCAGTACTTC
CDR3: CASSQGTIQETQYF

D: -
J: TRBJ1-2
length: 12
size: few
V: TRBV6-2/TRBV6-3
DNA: TGTGCCAGCAGTTACCCGATTTATGGCTACACCTTC
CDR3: CASSYPIYGYTF

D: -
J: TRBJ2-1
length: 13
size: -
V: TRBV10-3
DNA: TGTGCCATCGGAGGCAGGGGCGGAAATGAGCAGTTCTTC
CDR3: CAIGGRGGNEQFF

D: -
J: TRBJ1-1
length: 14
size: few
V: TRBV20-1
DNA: TGCAGTGCTAGCAGGGCAGGGATAGGCACTGAAGCTTTCTTT
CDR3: CSASRAGIGTEAFF

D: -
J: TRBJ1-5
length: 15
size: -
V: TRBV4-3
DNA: TGCGCCAGCAGCCAAGACGGGGGGACTTACCAGCCCCAGCATTTT
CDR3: CASSQDGGTYQPQHF

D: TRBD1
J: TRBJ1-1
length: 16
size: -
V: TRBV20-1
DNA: TGCAGTGCTAGAGACCGGCAGGGGGGTGGACACACTGAAGCTTTCTTT
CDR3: CSARDRQGGGHTEAFF

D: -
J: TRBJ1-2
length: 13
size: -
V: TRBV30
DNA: TGTGCCTGGACCCCCCGGAACTTCTATGGCTACACCTTC
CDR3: CAWTPRNFYGYTF

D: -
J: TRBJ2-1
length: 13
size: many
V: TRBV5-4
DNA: TGTGCCAGCAGCTTGGACAGATACAATGAGCAGTTCTTC
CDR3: CASSLDRYNEQFF

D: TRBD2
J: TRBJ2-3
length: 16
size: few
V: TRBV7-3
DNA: TGTGCCAGCAGCTTGACTAGCGGGGCCGGCACAGATACGCAGTATTTT
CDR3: CASSLTSGAGTDTQYF

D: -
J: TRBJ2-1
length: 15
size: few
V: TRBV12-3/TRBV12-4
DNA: TGTGCCAGCAGTTTAGCTTCGGACTCCTACAATGAGCAGTTCTTC
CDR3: CASSLASDSYNEQFF

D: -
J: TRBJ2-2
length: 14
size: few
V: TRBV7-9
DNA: TGTGCCAGCAGCCATGGGGGGAACACCGGGGAGCTGTTTTTT
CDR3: CASSHGGNTGELFF

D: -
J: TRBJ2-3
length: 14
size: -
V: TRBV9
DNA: TGTGCCAGCAGCGTATTCCCCGGGGCAGATACGCAGTATTTT
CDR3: CASSVFPGADTQYF

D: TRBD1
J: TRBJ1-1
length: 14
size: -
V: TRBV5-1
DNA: TGCGCCAGCAACCCGGACAGGGTGTGGACTGAAGCTTTCTTT
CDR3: CASNPDRVWTEAFF

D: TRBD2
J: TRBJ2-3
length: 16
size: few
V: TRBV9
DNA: TGTGCCAGCAAACCGACGGGCGGGGGGGCGACAGATACGCAGTATTTT
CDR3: CASKPTGGGATDTQYF

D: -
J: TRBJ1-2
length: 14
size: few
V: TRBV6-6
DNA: TGTGCCAGCAGTTACTCGGCCGGGAACTATGGCTACACCTTC
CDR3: CASSYSAGNYGYTF

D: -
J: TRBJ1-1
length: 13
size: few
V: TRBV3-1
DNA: TGTGCCAGCAGCCTTGGCCACGGCGCTGAAGCTTTCTTT
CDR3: CASSLGHGAEAFF

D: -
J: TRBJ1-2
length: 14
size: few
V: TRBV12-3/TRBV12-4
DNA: TGTGCCAGCAGCCTTCGACAGGTCCCCTATGGCTACACCTTC
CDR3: CASSLRQVPYGYTF

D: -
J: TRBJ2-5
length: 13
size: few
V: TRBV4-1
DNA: TGCGCCAGCAGCCAAACGCACCAAGAGACCCAGTACTTC
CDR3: CASSQTHQETQYF

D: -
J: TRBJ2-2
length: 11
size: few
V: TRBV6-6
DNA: TGTGCCAGCTTCGGCACCGGGGAGCTGTTTTTT
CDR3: CASFGTGELFF

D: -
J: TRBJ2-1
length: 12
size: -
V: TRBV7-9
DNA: TGTGCCAGCAGCTTAGACTCCCCCCTCTACCTCTTC
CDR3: CASSLDSPLYLF

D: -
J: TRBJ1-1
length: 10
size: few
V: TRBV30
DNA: TGTGCCGGTGGGCAAACTGAAGCTTTCTTT
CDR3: CAGGQTEAFF

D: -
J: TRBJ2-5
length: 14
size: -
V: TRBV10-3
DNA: TGTGCCATCAGATACAGAGCCGACCAAGAGACCCAGTACTTC
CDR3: CAIRYRADQETQYF

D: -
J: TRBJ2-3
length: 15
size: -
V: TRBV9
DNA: TGTGCCAGCAGCGTTGGGGGTTCTAGCACAGATACGCAGTATTTT
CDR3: CASSVGGSSTDTQYF

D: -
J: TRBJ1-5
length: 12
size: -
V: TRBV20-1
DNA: TGCAGTGCTAGGGGGCTCAATCAGCCCCAGCATTTT
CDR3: CSARGLNQPQHF

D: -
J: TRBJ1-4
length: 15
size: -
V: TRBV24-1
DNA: TGTGCCACCAGCGAAGTCCAAGCAACTAATGAAAAACTGTTTTTT
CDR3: CATSEVQATNEKLFF

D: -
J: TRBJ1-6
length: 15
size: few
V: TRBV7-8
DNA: TGTGCCAGCAGCCCACCTGCGGGTTACAATTCACCCCTCCACTTT
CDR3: CASSPPAGYNSPLHF

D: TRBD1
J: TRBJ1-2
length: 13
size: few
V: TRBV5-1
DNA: TGCGCCAGCAGCTCCACGGGACAGGGCAACTACACCTTC
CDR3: CASSSTGQGNYTF

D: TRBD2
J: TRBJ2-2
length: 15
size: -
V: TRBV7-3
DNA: TGTGCCAGCAGACCAGCGGGGGGGCATACCGGGGAGCTGTTTTTT
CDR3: CASRPAGGHTGELFF

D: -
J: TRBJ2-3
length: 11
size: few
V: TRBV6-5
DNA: TGTGCCAGCAGCCCCTCGACTCCGCAGTATTTT
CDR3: CASSPSTPQYF

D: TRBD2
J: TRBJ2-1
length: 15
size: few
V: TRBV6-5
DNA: TGTGCCAGCAGTTACTCCCGCGGGGGGCGCAATGAGCAGTTCTTC
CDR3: CASSYSRGGRNEQFF

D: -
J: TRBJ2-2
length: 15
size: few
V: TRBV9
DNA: TGTGCCAGCAGCGTAGACAGGGAGGGAACCGGGGAGCTGTTTTTT
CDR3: CASSVDREGTGELFF

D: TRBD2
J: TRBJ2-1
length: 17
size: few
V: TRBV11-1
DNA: TGTGCCAGCAGCTTAGTATGGGCGGGGGGGCGCAGCAATGAGCAGTTCTTC
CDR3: CASSLVWAGGRSNEQFF